The 3 T cell receptor beta chains listed next were all sequenced from one sample in a study of T cells in localized non-small cell lung cancer. Assay used: immunoSEQ multiplex PCR; TCRdb lists only in-frame clones, some missing. This table holds 70,000 to 80,000 clones, more than 70% found once. The sample here was peripheral blood, taken before any cancer treatment. These receptors came from a woman aged 40 to 75 with stage I squamous cell lung carcinoma.

This chain links TRBV19 with TRBJ1-1, with D perhaps TRBD1 (5 bases). Germline CDR1 is LNHDA and CDR2 is SQIVND (reference sequence). CDR3 size: 16 residues. Deletions cut 1 base from V and 5 bases from J, with 17 bases between. CDR3 sequence reads: CASSIAPGRGTTEAFF. The CDR3, as DNA: TGTGCCAGTAGTATAGCGCCAGGGCGCGGAACAACTGAAGCTTTCTTT.

V is TRBV27 and J is TRBJ2-7, with 9 bases fitting TRBD1. Germline CDR1 MNHEY, CDR2 SMNVEV (reference sequence). V gave up 5 bases and J gave up 4 bases; unmatched junction bases: 6. The length of the CDR3 is 14 residues. CDR3 nucleotides: TGTGCCAGCAGTAAACAGGGGGCCCATTACGAGCAGTACTTC. Translated, it gives CASSKQGAHYEQYF.

Only one count was recorded for this clone. The chain employs TRBV5-1 and TRBJ2-7; 12 bases match TRBD2. The CDR3 covers 17 residues. Germline V gene data show CDR1 as SGHRS and CDR2 as YFSETQ. Trimming cost V 0 bases and J 4 bases; bases outside gene matches: 8. CDR3 bases: TGCGCCAGCAGCTTGGCAGGTCTAGCGGGGGGGCCGTACGAGCAGTACTTC. As protein: CASSLAGLAGGPYEQYF.